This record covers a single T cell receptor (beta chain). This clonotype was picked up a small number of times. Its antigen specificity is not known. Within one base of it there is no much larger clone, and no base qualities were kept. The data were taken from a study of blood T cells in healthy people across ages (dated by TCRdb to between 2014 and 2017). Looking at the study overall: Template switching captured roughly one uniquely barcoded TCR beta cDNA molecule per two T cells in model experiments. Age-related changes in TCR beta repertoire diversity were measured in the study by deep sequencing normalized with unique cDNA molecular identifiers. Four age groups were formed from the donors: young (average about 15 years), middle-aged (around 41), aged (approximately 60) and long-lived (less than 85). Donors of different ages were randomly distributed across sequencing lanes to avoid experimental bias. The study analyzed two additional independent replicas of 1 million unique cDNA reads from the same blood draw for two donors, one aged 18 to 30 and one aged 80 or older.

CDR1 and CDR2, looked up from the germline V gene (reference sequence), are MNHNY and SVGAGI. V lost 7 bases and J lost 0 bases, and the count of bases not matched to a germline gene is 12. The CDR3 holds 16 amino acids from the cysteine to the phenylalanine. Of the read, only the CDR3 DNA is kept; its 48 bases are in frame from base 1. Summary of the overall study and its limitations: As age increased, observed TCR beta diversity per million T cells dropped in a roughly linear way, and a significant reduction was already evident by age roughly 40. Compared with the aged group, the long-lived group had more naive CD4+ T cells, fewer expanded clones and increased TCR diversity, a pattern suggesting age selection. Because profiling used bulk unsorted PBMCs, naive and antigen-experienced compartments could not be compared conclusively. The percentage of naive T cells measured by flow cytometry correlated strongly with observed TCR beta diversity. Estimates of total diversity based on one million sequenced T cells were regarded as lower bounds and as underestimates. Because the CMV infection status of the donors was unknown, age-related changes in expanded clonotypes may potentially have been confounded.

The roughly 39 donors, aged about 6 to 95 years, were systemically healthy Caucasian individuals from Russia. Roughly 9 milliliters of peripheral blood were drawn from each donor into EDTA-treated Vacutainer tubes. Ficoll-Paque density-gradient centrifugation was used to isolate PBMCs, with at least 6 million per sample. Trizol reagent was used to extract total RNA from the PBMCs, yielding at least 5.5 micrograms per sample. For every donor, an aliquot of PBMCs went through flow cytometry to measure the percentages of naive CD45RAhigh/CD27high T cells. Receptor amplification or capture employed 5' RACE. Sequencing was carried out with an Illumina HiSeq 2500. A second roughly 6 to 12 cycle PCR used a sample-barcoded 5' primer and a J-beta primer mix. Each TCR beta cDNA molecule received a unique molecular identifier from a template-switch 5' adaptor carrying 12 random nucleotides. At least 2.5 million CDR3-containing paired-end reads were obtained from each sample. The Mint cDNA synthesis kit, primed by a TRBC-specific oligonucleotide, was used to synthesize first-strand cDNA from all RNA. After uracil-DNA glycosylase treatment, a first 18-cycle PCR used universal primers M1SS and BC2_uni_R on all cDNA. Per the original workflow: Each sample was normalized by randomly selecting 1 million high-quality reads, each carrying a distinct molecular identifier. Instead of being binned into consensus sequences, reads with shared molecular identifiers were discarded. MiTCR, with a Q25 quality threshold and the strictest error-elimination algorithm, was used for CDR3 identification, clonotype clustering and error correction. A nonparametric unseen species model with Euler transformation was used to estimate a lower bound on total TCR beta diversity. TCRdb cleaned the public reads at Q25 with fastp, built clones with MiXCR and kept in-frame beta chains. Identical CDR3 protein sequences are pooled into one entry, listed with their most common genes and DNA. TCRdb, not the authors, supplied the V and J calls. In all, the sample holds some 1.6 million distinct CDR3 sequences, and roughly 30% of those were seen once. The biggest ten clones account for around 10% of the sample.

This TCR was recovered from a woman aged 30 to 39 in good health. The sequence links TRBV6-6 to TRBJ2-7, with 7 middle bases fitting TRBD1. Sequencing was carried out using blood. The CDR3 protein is CASTPRAGTVSYEQYF. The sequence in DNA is TGTGCCAGCACCCCACGCGCCGGGACAGTCTCCTACGAGCAGTACTTC.